Here is one T cell receptor (beta chain) with its context. As handled by the study authors: Amplification of reference gene primers was used by the study to estimate nucleated cell counts. Some clones are missing from TCRdb's copy, which holds only in-frame ones; the method was immunoSEQ multiplex PCR. V, J and clone size are taken as reported in that table, and D and trimming were inferred from the DNA itself. The sample has under 250,000 clones, around 90% seen once; the top ten hold over 1.3%. The source of the sample is a study of blood T cell repertoires in COVID-19. The CDR3 sequence is 18 residues long. CDR1 is LGHDT, CDR2 YNNKEL, per germline (reference sequence). The V end lost 1 base, the J end lost 0 bases, and 15 bases lay between the germline ends.

Sample: peripheral blood. The chain has TRBV3-1 (or the pseudogene TRBV3-2) and TRBJ1-4, with D unresolved. This sequence was found in a man of 80 years or more with acute or convalescent COVID-19. CDR3 residues: CASSQGSVLPATNEKLFF. The CDR3 DNA is TGTGCCAGCAGCCAAGGCTCAGTATTACCTGCAACTAATGAAAAACTGTTTTTT.